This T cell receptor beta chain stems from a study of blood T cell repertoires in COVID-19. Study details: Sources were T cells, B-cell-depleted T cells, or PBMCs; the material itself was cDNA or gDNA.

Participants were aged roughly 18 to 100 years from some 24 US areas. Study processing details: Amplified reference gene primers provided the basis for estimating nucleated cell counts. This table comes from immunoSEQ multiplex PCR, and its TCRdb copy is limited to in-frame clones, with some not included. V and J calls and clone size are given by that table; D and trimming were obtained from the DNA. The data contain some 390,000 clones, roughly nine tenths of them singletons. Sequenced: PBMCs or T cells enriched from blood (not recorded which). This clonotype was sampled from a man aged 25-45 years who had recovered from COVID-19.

In nucleotides, the CDR3 is TGTGCCAGCAGCCCGGGACTAGCGGGAGCCTATGAGCAGTTCTTC. Protein: CASSPGLAGAYEQFF. This sequence joins TRBV7-2 and TRBJ2-1; 14 nucleotides match TRBD2. CDR1 SGHTA and CDR2 FQGNSA come from the germline V gene. The CDR3 runs 15 residues. The ends lost 5 bases at V and 8 bases at J; junction bases unmatched: 5.